This is a list of T cell receptor beta chains from one sample in a study of cytomegalovirus exposure and HLA in healthy donors. Sequencing used immunoSEQ multiplex PCR; TCRdb keeps in-frame clones, though not all of them. The sample comprises about 270,000 clones, under 80% of which are singletons, and 2% to 2.5% rests with the top ten. Sequencing was carried out using PBMCs. The receptor source for this set is a female donor in good health and CMV-seronegative. Both conserved end residues are part of each CDR3. Each record gives: D gene, clone size, J gene, V gene, CDR3 protein, CDR3 DNA. D genes are given only for firm matches. Where a row states a size, it is once, few, many or the class of an expanded clone; other rows omit it.

NA,NA,TRBJ2-5,TRBV2,CASRAPGRETQYF,TGTGCCAGCAGGGCCCCGGGTCGGGAGACCCAGTACTTC
TRBD1,NA,TRBJ2-3,TRBV9,CASSTRQGPSTDTQYF,TGTGCCAGCAGCACGAGACAGGGCCCCAGCACAGATACGCAGTATTTT
NA,NA,TRBJ2-7,TRBV9,CASSVGGSTPSEQYF,TGTGCCAGCAGCGTAGGAGGCAGCACCCCCTCCGAGCAGTACTTC
NA,NA,TRBJ1-2,TRBV6-1,CASSAGFNYGYTF,TGTGCCAGCAGCGCGGGTTTTAACTATGGCTACACCTTC
TRBD2,few,TRBJ2-5,TRBV19,CASSHTQAGGQETQYF,TGTGCCAGTAGCCACACCCAAGCGGGAGGCCAAGAGACCCAGTACTTC
TRBD1,NA,TRBJ1-1,TRBV5-1,CASSSGQGSEAFF,TGCGCCAGCAGCTCCGGACAGGGTTCTGAAGCTTTCTTT
NA,NA,TRBJ1-3,TRBV30,CAWGADKGNTIYF,TGTGCCTGGGGGGCAGACAAAGGAAACACCATATATTTT
TRBD2,NA,TRBJ2-1,TRBV27,CASSFILAGANEQFF,TGTGCCAGCAGTTTCATACTAGCGGGAGCTAATGAGCAGTTCTTC
NA,few,TRBJ2-2,TRBV4-1,CASSLRDPRDTGELFF,TGCGCCAGCAGCCTGCGGGACCCTAGGGATACCGGGGAGCTGTTTTTT
TRBD1,NA,TRBJ1-1,TRBV13,CASSLGTGGVTEAFF,TGTGCCAGCAGCTTAGGGACAGGGGGCGTCACTGAAGCTTTCTTT
TRBD2,few,TRBJ2-5,TRBV28,CASSPSGRAEETQYF,TGTGCCAGCAGTCCCAGCGGGAGGGCCGAGGAGACCCAGTACTTC
NA,NA,TRBJ1-2,TRBV6-6,CASRSDSFLYGYTF,TGTGCCAGCCGGTCAGACAGCTTCCTCTATGGCTACACCTTC
TRBD2,NA,TRBJ2-1,TRBV29-1,CSGGLAGANEQFF,TGCAGCGGCGGACTAGCGGGTGCCAATGAGCAGTTCTTC
TRBD1,NA,TRBJ2-7,TRBV15,CATSRTGNYEQYF,TGTGCCACCAGCAGGACAGGGAACTACGAGCAGTACTTC
NA,NA,TRBJ2-7,TRBV10-1,CASSESLNSPYEQYF,TGCGCCAGCAGTGAATCGCTAAACTCACCCTACGAGCAGTACTTC
NA,few,TRBJ2-1,TRBV2,CASSDVRGENSYNEQFF,TGTGCCAGCAGTGATGTGCGGGGAGAAAACAGCTACAATGAGCAGTTCTTC
NA,once,TRBJ1-2,TRBV27,CASSLRGYGYTF,TGTGCCAGCAGTCTTAGGGGCTATGGCTACACCTTC
NA,NA,TRBJ1-4,TRBV5-1,CASSRKGPTNEKLFF,TGCGCCAGCAGCAGGAAGGGGCCCACCAATGAAAAACTGTTTTTT
NA,NA,TRBJ2-2,TRBV6-5,CASSYLAGAGELFF,TGTGCCAGCAGTTACTTGGCGGGCGCCGGGGAGCTGTTTTTT
NA,few,TRBJ2-1,TRBV2,CASSEIGGQFF,TGTGCCAGCAGTGAAATAGGAGGGCAGTTCTTC
TRBD2,NA,TRBJ2-7,TRBV6-5,CASSPQRGRTYEQYF,TGTGCCAGCAGCCCCCAGCGGGGGAGGACCTACGAGCAGTACTTC
TRBD2,NA,TRBJ2-3,TRBV18,CASSPMAGGTDTQYF,TGTGCCAGCTCACCAATGGCGGGAGGCACAGATACGCAGTATTTT
NA,NA,TRBJ1-1,TRBV9,CASSVLDTTEAFF,TGTGCCAGCAGCGTACTCGACACTACTGAAGCTTTCTTT
NA,NA,TRBJ2-1,TRBV5-1,CASSLHGNGDNEQFF,TGCGCCAGCAGCTTGCACGGGAACGGCGACAATGAGCAGTTCTTC
TRBD1,once,TRBJ1-1,TRBV7-9,CSSSSRGTGDTEAFF,TGTTCCAGCAGCTCCCGGGGGACAGGGGACACTGAAGCTTTCTTT
NA,NA,TRBJ1-6,TRBV2,CASMSDRQGNSPLHF,TGTGCCAGCATGTCAGACAGGCAGGGTAATTCACCCCTCCACTTT
TRBD2,NA,TRBJ2-7,TRBV11-2,CASSPGASGSYEQYF,TGTGCCAGCAGCCCGGGGGCTAGCGGGTCCTACGAGCAGTACTTC
NA,NA,TRBJ1-1,TRBV6-5,CASSSISRGVEAFF,TGTGCCAGCAGTTCAATCAGTCGGGGTGTTGAAGCTTTCTTT
NA,NA,TRBJ1-2,TRBV5-1,CASSPSRPGPYGYTF,TGCGCCAGCAGCCCCAGTCGTCCAGGGCCCTATGGCTACACCTTC
TRBD1,NA,TRBJ1-5,TRBV15,CATSRDAWGQGDQPQHF,TGTGCCACCAGCAGAGATGCTTGGGGACAGGGGGATCAGCCCCAGCATTTT
NA,NA,TRBJ2-3,TRBV4-1,CASSQGLAVWQDTQYF,TGCGCCAGCAGCCAAGGGTTAGCGGTCTGGCAGGATACGCAGTATTTT
TRBD1,NA,TRBJ2-1,TRBV28,CASSPGTGGVNEQFF,TGTGCCAGCAGTCCTGGGACAGGGGGAGTCAATGAGCAGTTCTTC
NA,NA,TRBJ1-6,TRBV4-1,CASSQDKNSPLHF,TGCGCCAGCAGCCAAGACAAAAATTCACCCCTCCACTTT
NA,few,TRBJ2-2,TRBV5-6,CASDLRAAGELFF,TGTGCCAGCGATCTCAGGGCCGCCGGGGAGCTGTTTTTT
TRBD2,NA,TRBJ2-3,TRBV28,CASSLSGGTTDTQYF,TGTGCCAGCAGTTTAAGCGGGGGAACCACAGATACGCAGTATTTT
NA,NA,TRBJ2-7,TRBV18,CASSPPGVSYEQYF,TGTGCCAGCTCACCCCCCGGGGTTTCCTACGAGCAGTACTTC
TRBD1,NA,TRBJ1-5,TRBV7-8,CASSARDRGYGQPQHF,TGTGCCAGCAGCGCTCGGGACAGGGGGTATGGTCAGCCCCAGCATTTT
TRBD1,NA,TRBJ1-2,TRBV19,CASSIFGTGGAGNYGYTF,TGTGCCAGTAGTATATTCGGGACAGGGGGCGCCGGTAACTATGGCTACACCTTC
NA,NA,TRBJ2-3,TRBV28,CASSLLALSTDTQYF,TGTGCCAGCAGTTTATTGGCTCTTAGCACAGATACGCAGTATTTT
TRBD2,NA,TRBJ2-7,TRBV30,CAWSGTSGRAYEQYF,TGTGCCTGGAGTGGCACTAGCGGGAGGGCCTACGAGCAGTACTTC
TRBD2,NA,TRBJ2-5,TRBV28,CASSLGLREVQETQYF,TGTGCCAGCAGTTTAGGGTTGCGGGAGGTTCAAGAGACCCAGTACTTC
TRBD1,NA,TRBJ1-2,TRBV7-9,CASTWDRGKDGYTF,TGTGCCAGCACCTGGGACAGGGGGAAGGATGGCTACACCTTC
TRBD1,NA,TRBJ2-7,TRBV28,CASSSGQALYEQYF,TGTGCCAGCAGTTCCGGACAGGCCCTATACGAGCAGTACTTC
TRBD1,NA,TRBJ1-4,TRBV6-1,CASRPRQGANEKLFF,TGTGCCAGCAGACCAAGACAGGGGGCTAATGAAAAACTGTTTTTT
NA,once,TRBJ2-2,TRBV5-6,CASSQTGELFF,TGTGCCAGCAGCCAGACCGGGGAGCTGTTTTTT
NA,NA,TRBJ1-1,TRBV10-3,CAISERGVGTEAFF,TGTGCCATCAGTGAGCGGGGTGTGGGCACTGAAGCTTTCTTT
NA,NA,TRBJ2-7,TRBV9,CASSQDSTSYEQYF,TGTGCCAGCAGCCAGGACTCTACCTCCTACGAGCAGTACTTC
TRBD1,NA,TRBJ1-5,TRBV6-5,CASRPTGSNQPQHF,TGTGCCAGCAGGCCGACAGGGTCCAATCAGCCCCAGCATTTT
NA,NA,TRBJ2-7,TRBV21-1,CASSNSSSCIAGDPDEQYF,TGTGCCAGCAGCAATTCCTCGAGTTGTATAGCGGGAGATCCGGACGAGCAGTACTTC
NA,few,TRBJ1-1,TRBV5-1,CASSARSGEESVAFF,TGCGCCAGCAGCGCTCGCTCGGGGGAGGAGAGTGTAGCTTTCTTT
NA,NA,TRBJ2-1,TRBV6-5,CASTGLGPSYNEQFF,TGTGCCAGCACAGGGTTGGGGCCTTCCTACAATGAGCAGTTCTTC
TRBD1,NA,TRBJ1-3,TRBV2,CASTLGTGKSGNTIYF,TGTGCCAGCACCCTTGGGACAGGGAAGAGTGGAAACACCATATATTTT
TRBD2,NA,TRBJ2-1,TRBV6-5,CASRASGRALNEQFF,TGTGCCAGCAGGGCGAGCGGGAGGGCCCTCAATGAGCAGTTCTTC
TRBD2,NA,TRBJ2-7,TRBV7-9,CASSLAGGSPFSYEQYF,TGTGCCAGCAGCTTAGCCGGCGGGAGCCCCTTCTCCTACGAGCAGTACTTC
NA,NA,TRBJ1-1,TRBV28,CASSLPYGAADNTEAFF,TGTGCCAGCAGTTTGCCCTATGGAGCAGCTGACAACACTGAAGCTTTCTTT
TRBD2,few,TRBJ2-1,TRBV5-1,CASSLEGLAGYNEQFF,TGCGCCAGCAGCTTGGAGGGACTAGCGGGCTACAATGAGCAGTTCTTC